This T cell receptor (beta chain) was found in a study of T cell responses to AZD1222 COVID-19 vaccine. Study details: Second doses that came at about 4 or about 12 weeks were put together. Broader study findings: Most donors were white British, females outnumbered males, and clonal diversity was possibly underestimated. Recipients of AZD1222 seropositive at baseline numbered only 6 or 7. Vaccine-related CD4 TCRs covered spike, predominating at 160-218 and 743-854.

Trimming cost V 2 bases and J 2 bases, with 9 bases left between them. The CDR3 runs to 14 residues. Germline V CDR1 and CDR2: SGHRS, YFSETQ. Turning to this clone: Its antigen is as yet unknown.

TCRdb's copy holds only in-frame clones and misses some; the assay was immunoSEQ multiplex PCR. The sample lists approximately 150,000 clones, approximately 93% occurring once. This clonotype was obtained from an adult in good health. This sequence joins TRBV5-1 and TRBJ2-3; the D is unclear. The sequenced sample was peripheral blood, obtained on day 0 of AZD1222 vaccination. CDR3 sequence: CASSLGQDTDTQYF. DNA of the CDR3: TGCGCCAGCAGCTTAGGGCAAGACACAGATACGCAGTATTTT.